Following are 8 T cell receptor beta chains from one sample sequenced in a study of cytomegalovirus exposure and HLA in healthy donors. 13 Jbeta primers and 60 Vbeta primers were used for the PCR. Sequenced by immunoSEQ multiplex PCR; TCRdb stores in-frame clones only, minus some. This table holds roughly 150,000 clones, around 73% found once. The material sequenced was PBMCs. The receptors originated from a woman under 30 in good health and CMV-seropositive.

The chain couples TRBV5-5 to TRBJ1-6, with a tentative D call TRBD1 (5 bases). The length of the CDR3 is 16 residues. V was pared by 4 bases and J by 7 bases, with 18 bases between. Germline V lookup: CDR1 SGHKS, CDR2 YYEKEE (reference sequence). In DNA, the CDR3 is TGTGCCAGCAGCCCCAGGGAACCCCCCGGGAATTCACCCCTCCACTTT. It codes for CASSPREPPGNSPLHF.

The gene calls are TRBV5-1 and TRBJ2-3, with 7 positions matching TRBD1. Per the germline V gene, CDR1 is SGHRS and CDR2 is YFSETQ. The J segment lost 6 bases and the V segment lost 6 bases, leaving 7 bases of the junction unmatched. The CDR3 totals 13 residues. The CDR3 reads CASKAGGRDTQYF. The DNA for the CDR3 is TGCGCCAGCAAGGCAGGGGGAAGGGATACGCAGTATTTT. Full variable domain (missing parts from reference TRBV5-1 and TRBJ2-3): KAGVTQTPRYLIKTRGQQVTLSCSPISGHRSVSWYQQTPGQGLQFLFEYFSETQRNKGNFPGRFSGRQFSNSRSEMNVSTLELGDSALYLCASKAGGRDTQYFGPGTRLTVL.

The J gene is TRBJ1-1, the V gene TRBV4-1, with 8 bases that match TRBD1. This CDR3 comprises 15 residues. Trimming removed 0 bases from V and 7 bases from J; junction bases left unmatched: 7. From germline, CDR1 is MGHRA and CDR2 YSYEKL. The CDR3 is CASSQDATGGREAFF. The DNA for the CDR3 is TGCGCCAGCAGCCAAGACGCCACAGGGGGTCGTGAAGCTTTCTTT.

The V gene is TRBV5-1, the J gene TRBJ1-4; 9 nucleotides line up with TRBD1. Germline CDR1 and CDR2: SGHRS and YFSETQ. With V trimmed by 0 bases and J by 8 bases, 5 bases remained unmatched. The CDR3 sequence is 15 residues long. The CDR3 region is CASSLGGTGREKLFF. DNA of the CDR3: TGCGCCAGCAGCTTGGGAGGGACAGGGCGGGAAAAACTGTTTTTT.

The chain combines TRBV6-1 with TRBJ1-1, with 7 positions matching TRBD1. The CDR3 is made up of 14 amino acids. The V and J ends lost 8 bases and 7 bases, in that order; junction bases with no gene match: 13. From germline, CDR1 is MNHNS and CDR2 SASEGT. In DNA form, the CDR3 reads TGTGCCAGCGTAGGGTACAGGGGAATACGTGAAGCTTTCTTT. Translating it yields CASVGYRGIREAFF.

This chain connects TRBV4-1 to TRBJ2-7; TRBD2 aligns across 7 bases. The CDR3 covers 14 residues. The trim removed 1 base at V and 5 bases at J, leaving 5 bases unmatched. CDR1 and CDR2 from the germline V gene are MGHRA and YSYEKL. The CDR3 loop reads CASSQARAGDEQYF. DNA for the CDR3: TGCGCCAGCAGCCAAGCCAGGGCGGGGGACGAGCAGTACTTC.

This chain joins TRBV9 and TRBJ2-7; 8 nucleotides match TRBD2. The CDR3 consists of 15 residues. Germline trimming cut 3 bases from V and 2 bases from J; bases unmatched to any gene: 7. CDR1 and CDR2 (germline): SGDLS, YYNGEE. CDR3 nucleotides: TGTGCCAGCAGCGCGCGGGGGGATACAACCTACGAGCAGTACTTC. The encoded protein is CASSARGDTTYEQYF.

Here the CDR3 reads CASSLYTSYGYTF. Written as DNA, the CDR3 is TGTGCCAGCAGCTTATACACGTCCTATGGCTACACCTTC. The chain employs TRBV7-2 and TRBJ1-2; D uncertain. The CDR3 has 13 residues. V was cut by 2 bases and J by 4 bases, with 8 bases left in between. Germline CDR1 is SGHTA and CDR2 is FQGNSA.